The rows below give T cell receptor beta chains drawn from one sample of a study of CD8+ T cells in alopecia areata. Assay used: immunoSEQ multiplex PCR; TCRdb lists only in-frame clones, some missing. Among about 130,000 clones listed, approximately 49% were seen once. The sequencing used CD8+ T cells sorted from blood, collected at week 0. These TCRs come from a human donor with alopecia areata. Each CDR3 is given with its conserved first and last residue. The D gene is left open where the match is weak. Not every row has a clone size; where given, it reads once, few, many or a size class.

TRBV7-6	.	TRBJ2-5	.	TGTGCCAGCAGCTTATCCGTGGGGCAAGAGACCCAGTACTTC	CASSLSVGQETQYF
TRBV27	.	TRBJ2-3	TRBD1	TGTGCCAGCAGTGCCCGGACAGGGCCAGATACGCAGTATTTT	CASSARTGPDTQYF
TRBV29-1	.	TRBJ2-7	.	TGCAGCGTTGTAGAGACCGGTGCCTACGAGCAGTACTTC	CSVVETGAYEQYF
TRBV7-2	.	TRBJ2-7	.	TGTGCCAGCAGCTTAGACGTAGTTACCTCCTACGAGCAGTACTTC	CASSLDVVTSYEQYF
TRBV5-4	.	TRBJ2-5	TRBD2	TGTGCCAGCAGCGTCGGACTAGCGGGGACCCAAGAGACCCAGTACTTC	CASSVGLAGTQETQYF
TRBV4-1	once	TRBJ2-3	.	TGCGCCAGCAGGGCTTTAGGGGAGACAGATACGCAGTATTTT	CASRALGETDTQYF
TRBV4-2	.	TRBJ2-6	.	TGTGCCAGCAGCCAAGATCCTGGGGCCAACGTCCTGACTTTC	CASSQDPGANVLTF
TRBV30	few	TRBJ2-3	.	TGTGCCTGGAGTCTTACCAGTAGCACAGATACGCAGTATTTT	CAWSLTSSTDTQYF
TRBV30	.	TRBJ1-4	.	TGTGCCTGGAGCGACCACAGGGAGGTGTTTGGGCTGTTTTTT	CAWSDHREVFGLFF
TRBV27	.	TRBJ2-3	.	TGTGCCAGCAGCGACCCTCTTAGCACAGATACGCAGTATTTT	CASSDPLSTDTQYF
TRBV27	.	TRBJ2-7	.	TGTGCCAGCAGTCCAGAAACGTATTTCGAGCAGTACTTC	CASSPETYFEQYF
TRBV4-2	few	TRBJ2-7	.	TGTGCCAGATTACCCGGGACGGTCCCATACGAGCAGTACTTC	CARLPGTVPYEQYF
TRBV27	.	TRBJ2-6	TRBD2	TGTGCCAGCAGGAAGGGGACTATCTCTGGGGCCAACGTCCTGACTTTC	CASRKGTISGANVLTF
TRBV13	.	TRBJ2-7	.	TGTGCCAGCAGCTCTCGATCCGGGACCACCACCTACGAGCAGTACTTC	CASSSRSGTTTYEQYF
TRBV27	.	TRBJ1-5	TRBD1	TGTGCCAGCAGCCAAGGGACAGGGGGAAATCAGCCCCAGCATTTT	CASSQGTGGNQPQHF
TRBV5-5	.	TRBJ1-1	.	TGTGCCAGCAGCTTGGGGGGAGGAACTGAAGCTTTCTTT	CASSLGGGTEAFF
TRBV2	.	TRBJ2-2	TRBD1	TGTGCCAGCAGTGTGGACAGGGCCGAGAACACCGGGGAGCTGTTTTTT	CASSVDRAENTGELFF
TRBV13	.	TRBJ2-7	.	TGTGCCAGCAGCTTAGCAGCCTCCTACGAGCAGTACTTC	CASSLAASYEQYF
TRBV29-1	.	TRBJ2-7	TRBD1	TGCAGCGTTGAAGGGACAGGGGACGAGCAGTACTTC	CSVEGTGDEQYF
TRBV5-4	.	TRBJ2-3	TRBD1	TGTGCCAGCAGCCCGACCGGGACAGGGGCAGAAATTTTTGGTACGCAGTATTTT	CASSPTGTGAEIFGTQYF
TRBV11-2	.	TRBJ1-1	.	TGTGCCAGCAGCTTAGGTTTCGGGGTTGAAGCTTTCTTT	CASSLGFGVEAFF
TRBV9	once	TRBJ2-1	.	TGTGCCAGCAGCCCTTATTCTACTTTCCACAATGAGCAGTTCTTC	CASSPYSTFHNEQFF
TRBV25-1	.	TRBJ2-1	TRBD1	TGTGCCAGCAACGGGGACAGAGCCTACAATGAGCAGTTCTTC	CASNGDRAYNEQFF
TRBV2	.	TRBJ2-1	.	TGTGCCACCAAGGGACCGTGGGATGAGCAGTTCTTC	CATKGPWDEQFF
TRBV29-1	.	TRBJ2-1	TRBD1	TGCAGCGGCACCGGGACAGGGGAAGAGAATGAGCAGTTCTTC	CSGTGTGEENEQFF
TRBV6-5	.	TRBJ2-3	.	TGTGCCAGCAGTTACGCGGGCGGGGGCAATACAGATACGCAGTATTTT	CASSYAGGGNTDTQYF
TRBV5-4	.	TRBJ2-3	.	TGTGCCAGCAGCCTGGGGGTGGGAGGACTCCGTGTAGATACGCAGTATTTT	CASSLGVGGLRVDTQYF
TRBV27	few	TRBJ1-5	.	TGTGCCAGCACCCACTTGGGGGGGGCGGGGCAGCCCCAGCATTTT	CASTHLGGAGQPQHF
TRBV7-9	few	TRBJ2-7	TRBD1	TGTGCCAGCGGATGGGGACAGACTTACGAGCAGTACTTC	CASGWGQTYEQYF
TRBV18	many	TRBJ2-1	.	TGTGCCAGCTCGCTTGCGGCGGGCGGTTGGAATGAGCAGTTCTTC	CASSLAAGGWNEQFF
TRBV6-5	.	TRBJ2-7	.	TGTGCCAGCAGCCCGGCCGGGCTGAGGGGCGAGCAGTACTTC	CASSPAGLRGEQYF
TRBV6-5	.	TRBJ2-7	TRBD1	TGTGCCAGCAGCATCCTGGGACAGGGGAACGAGCAGTACTTC	CASSILGQGNEQYF
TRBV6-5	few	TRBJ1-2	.	TGTGCCAGCAGTGGAGGACAGCTACCCGATGGCTACACCTTC	CASSGGQLPDGYTF
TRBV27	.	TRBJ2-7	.	TGTGCCAGCAGTTTTGGCACGGAGCAGTACTTC	CASSFGTEQYF
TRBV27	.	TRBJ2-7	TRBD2	TGTGCCAGCGGGCTAGCGGGGGTAACCTACGAGCAGTACTTC	CASGLAGVTYEQYF
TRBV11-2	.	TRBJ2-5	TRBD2	TGTGCCAGCAGCTTAGATAAGGAGGAGCGGGGGGCAGAGACCCAGTACTTC	CASSLDKEERGAETQYF
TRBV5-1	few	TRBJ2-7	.	TGCGCCAGCAGCTCGGGACAATCCTACGAGCAGTACTTC	CASSSGQSYEQYF
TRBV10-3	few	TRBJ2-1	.	TGTGCCATCAGGGCTACCCTCAATGAGCAGTTCTTC	CAIRATLNEQFF
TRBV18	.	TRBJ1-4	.	TGTGCCAGCTCACCACCGACCGGGGTCCCAACTAATGAAAAACTGTTTTTT	CASSPPTGVPTNEKLFF
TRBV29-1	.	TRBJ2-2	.	TGCAGCGTTGACCTCCAGAACACCGGGGAGCTGTTTTTT	CSVDLQNTGELFF
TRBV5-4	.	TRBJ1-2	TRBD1	TGTGCCAGCAGCCCACCCGGCAGGGGGCTCTATGGCTACACCTTC	CASSPPGRGLYGYTF
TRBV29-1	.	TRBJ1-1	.	TGCAGCGGTGCCCCGGGACTGGGCACTGAAGCTTTCTTT	CSGAPGLGTEAFF